What follows is one T cell receptor (beta chain) and its context. As yet, its antigen is unknown. Germline CDR1 and CDR2: SGHTA and FQGNSA. The CDR3 totals 14 residues. Template switching by 5'RACE with UMIs generated the TCR beta cDNA. TCRdb reprocessed the 5' RACE reads and keeps a single row for each CDR3 protein, giving no DNA. This table holds roughly 420,000 distinct CDR3 sequences. This entry belongs to a study of T cells expressing NK-cell markers. The overall study: Repertoires of TCR beta were obtained from T cells sorted as CD3+CD56+NKG2C+, CD3+CD56+NKG2C- and CD3+CD56-NKG2C+. Notes on the study in general: It was still unclear whether expanded NKG2C+ T cell clones were HCMV specific. Six of the donors carried dominant NKG2C+ clonotypes that took up roughly 1.0-8% of their CD8+ T cells.

The clonotype comes from a woman between 18 and 75 years old in good health. The chain joins TRBV7-2 to TRBJ2-7; TCRdb calls TRBD2, which cannot be checked without DNA. Sample: blood T cells: a sorted CD56 or NKG2C T cell subset, CD4+ or CD8+ T cells, or bulk PBMC T cells (not recorded which). The CDR3 spells CASTKLAGAYEQYF. The entire variable domain, with the rest obtained from reference TRBV7-2 and TRBJ2-7, is as follows: GAGVSQSPSNKVTEKGKDVELRCDPISGHTALYWYRQSLGQGLEFLIYFQGNSAPDKSGLPSDRFSAERTGGSVSTLTIQRTQQEDSAVYLCASTKLAGAYEQYFGPGTRLTVT.